What follows is one TCR beta chain and its context. Its specificity is unknown. These data are taken from a study of regulatory T cells in long-lasting Graves disease. Study context: Persistence in Graves' disease denoted antithyroid drug use beyond 5 years alongside positive TSH receptor antibodies. Overall study results and limits: Sample size was small, which may have lowered accuracy. It was in persistent disease that TRBV28, TRBJ1-2 and TRBJ2-5 were favored. Shared public clonotypes totalled 2,741 in persistent patients, compared with 966 in new patients.

CDR3-region Arm-PCR and iRepertoire HTBI primers produced the TCR beta libraries. TCRdb analysed the multiplex PCR reads with MiXCR anew, one entry per CDR3 protein. Here the sample spans 390,000 or so distinct CDR3 sequences, roughly 23% being singletons. This CDR3 has 12 amino acids. J lost 5 bases, V lost 5 bases, and 2 bases had no gene match. The germline V gene has CDR1 DFQATT and CDR2 SNEGSKA (reference sequence). Time point defined: persistent/refractory GD, antithyroid drugs over 5 years with positive TRAb. The TCR library used RNA extracted from PBMCs. This receptor was identified in a woman aged 40 to 50 with Graves disease. V usage is TRBV20-1 and J usage is TRBJ2-1; the match to TRBD1 covers 8 bases. Sequences were derived from peripheral blood mononuclear cells (PBMCs), sampled when the disease was refractory, from a patient treated with antithyroid drugs. CDR3 bases: TGCAGTGCTGGCAGGGGGCACAATGAGCAGTTCTTC. This translates into CSAGRGHNEQFF.